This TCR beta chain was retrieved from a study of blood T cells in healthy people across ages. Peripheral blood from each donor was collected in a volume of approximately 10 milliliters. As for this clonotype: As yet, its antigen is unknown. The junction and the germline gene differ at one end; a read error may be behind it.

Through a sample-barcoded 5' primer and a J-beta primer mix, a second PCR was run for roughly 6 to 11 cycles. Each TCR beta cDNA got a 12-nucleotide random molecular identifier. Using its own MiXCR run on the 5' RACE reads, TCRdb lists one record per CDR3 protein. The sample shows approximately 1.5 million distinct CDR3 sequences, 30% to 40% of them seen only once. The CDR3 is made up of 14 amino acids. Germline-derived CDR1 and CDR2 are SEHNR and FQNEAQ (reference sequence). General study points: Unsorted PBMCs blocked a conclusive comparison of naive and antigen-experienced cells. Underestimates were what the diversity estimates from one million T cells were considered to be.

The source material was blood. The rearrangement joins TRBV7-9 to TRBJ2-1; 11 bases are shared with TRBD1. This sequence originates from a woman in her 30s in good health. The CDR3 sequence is CAGSRGQGGDEQFF. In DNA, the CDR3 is TGTGCCGGCAGCCGGGGACAGGGGGGGGATGAGCAGTTCTTC. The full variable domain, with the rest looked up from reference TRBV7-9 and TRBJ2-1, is DTGVSQNPRHKITKRGQNVTFRCDPISEHNRLYWYRQTLGQGPEFLTYFQNEAQLEKSRLLSDRFSAERPKGSFSTLEIQRTEQGDSAMYLCAGSRGQGGDEQFFGPGTRLTVL.